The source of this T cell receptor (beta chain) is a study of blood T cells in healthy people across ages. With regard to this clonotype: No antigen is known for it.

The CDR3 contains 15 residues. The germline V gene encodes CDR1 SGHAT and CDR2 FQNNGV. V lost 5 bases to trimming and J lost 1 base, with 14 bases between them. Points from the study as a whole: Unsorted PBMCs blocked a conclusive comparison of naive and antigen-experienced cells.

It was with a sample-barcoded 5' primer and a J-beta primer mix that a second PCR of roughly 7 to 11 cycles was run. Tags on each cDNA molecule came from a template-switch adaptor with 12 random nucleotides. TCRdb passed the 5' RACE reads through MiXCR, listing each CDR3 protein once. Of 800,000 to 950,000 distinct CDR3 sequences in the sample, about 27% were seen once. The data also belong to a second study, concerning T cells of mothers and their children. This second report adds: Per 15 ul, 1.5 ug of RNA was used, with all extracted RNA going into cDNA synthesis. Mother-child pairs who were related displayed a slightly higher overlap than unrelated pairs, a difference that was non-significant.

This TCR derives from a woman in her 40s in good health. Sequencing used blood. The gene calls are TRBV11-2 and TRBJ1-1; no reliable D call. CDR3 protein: CASSTPWRENTEAFF. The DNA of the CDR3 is TGTGCCAGCAGCACGCCGTGGCGGGAGAACACTGAAGCTTTCTTT.